The clone carrying this T cell receptor beta chain was detected a few times. The antigen is unknown. The Oncomine TCR Beta short-read assay sequenced DNA from cultured CD4+ T cells. TCRdb redid the calling of the PCR reads with MiXCR, one entry per CDR3 protein. The top ten hold approximately 12% of the sample, which has 20,000 or so distinct CDR3 sequences, around 50% seen once. This specimen belongs to a study of vaccination and CD4 T cells after COVID-19. With V trimmed by 6 bases and J by 4 bases, 0 bases remained unmatched. The CDR3 is made up of 11 amino acids. Germline lookup yields CDR1 SQVTM and CDR2 ANQGSEA. Documented treatment: roughly 11-day PBMC culture with coronavirus spike peptide pools or control peptides (ViraFEST assay).

The rearrangement uses TRBV29-1 and TRBJ1-1; 9 positions agree with TRBD1. The sample consisted of cultured CD4+ T cells from blood. This TCR was sampled from a human donor with COVID-19. The CDR3 protein is CSVDRGTEAFF. CDR3 coding DNA: TGCAGCGTGGACAGGGGCACTGAAGCTTTCTTT.